These T cell receptor beta chains were read from a single sample in a study of shared clonotypes between healthy human individuals. The method was immunoSEQ multiplex PCR; TCRdb's version includes in-frame clones alone and lacks a portion of them. The table shows about 320,000 clones, with about nine tenths occurring only once. Sequenced input: memory CD8+ T cells sorted from blood. The receptors were sampled from a man between 18 and 35 years old in good health. CDR3s include the opening cysteine and the closing phenylalanine or tryptophan. A D gene is named only where the DNA matches it firmly. Clone size is stated in some rows and not others, as once, few, many or a class when expanded.

D gene	J gene	clone size	V gene	CDR3 DNA	CDR3 protein
TRBD1	TRBJ2-1	-	TRBV4-3	TGCGCCAGCAGCCTCGGACAGGGAGGCCGGAGGGAGCAGTTCTTC	CASSLGQGGRREQFF
-	TRBJ1-4	-	TRBV6-5	TGTGCCAGCAGTTTATTCTCGGGGGAGGGTGAAGAAAAACTGTTTTTT	CASSLFSGEGEEKLFF
-	TRBJ2-5	-	TRBV28	TGTGCCAGCAGTTGGATCGACACCTCGAAGGAGACCCAGTACTTC	CASSWIDTSKETQYF
-	TRBJ1-1	-	TRBV13	TGTGCCAGCAGCTTTTACGGGACGGGGAACACTGAAGCTTTCTTT	CASSFYGTGNTEAFF
TRBD1	TRBJ1-6	few	TRBV2	TGTGCCAGCAGTGGACAACCGACAGGGAGCTCCTATAATTCACCCCTCCACTTT	CASSGQPTGSSYNSPLHF
TRBD2	TRBJ2-7	-	TRBV5-4	TGTGCCAGCAGCTTGGGACTAGCGGGAGAGGTGTACGAGCAGTACTTC	CASSLGLAGEVYEQYF
-	TRBJ2-6	-	TRBV4-1	TGCGCCAGCAGTCCAGGGTATGGGGCCAACGTCCTGACTTTC	CASSPGYGANVLTF
TRBD1	TRBJ2-7	-	TRBV25-1	TGTGCCAGCAGCGCCTTGACAGGGGGCTACGAGCAGTACTTC	CASSALTGGYEQYF
TRBD1	TRBJ2-7	-	TRBV6-1	TGTGCCAGCAGTGAAGGCCTCATGACAGGGGGCTACGAGCAGTACTTC	CASSEGLMTGGYEQYF
-	TRBJ1-5	-	TRBV5-6	TGTGCCAGCAGCTGGTTAGGGAGCAATCAGCCCCAGCATTTT	CASSWLGSNQPQHF
-	TRBJ1-5	-	TRBV5-5	TGTGCCAGCAGCTTGTTAGGCGTGGGGACACCAAATCAGCCCCAGCATTTT	CASSLLGVGTPNQPQHF
TRBD2	TRBJ2-7	-	TRBV18	TGTGCCAGCTCACCGCTAGCGGGAGTGGAAGAGCAGTACTTC	CASSPLAGVEEQYF
-	TRBJ2-1	-	TRBV9	TGTGCCAGCAGCGTTGGGAGTTACAATGAGCAGTTCTTC	CASSVGSYNEQFF
TRBD1	TRBJ2-5	-	TRBV29-1	TGCAGCGTTGGACCCCGGACAGGGTTGAAAGAGACCCAGTACTTC	CSVGPRTGLKETQYF
-	TRBJ2-5	-	TRBV7-2	TGTGCCAGCAGCTTAGGCAACGCTGAACAAGAGACCCAGTACTTC	CASSLGNAEQETQYF
TRBD1	TRBJ2-7	once	TRBV13	TGTGCCAGCAGCGAGCGACAGGGGGCGATCCTCCCCTACGAGCAGTACTTC	CASSERQGAILPYEQYF
-	TRBJ2-5	-	TRBV25-1	TGTGCCAGCAGTATACGGGGAATTCAAGAGACCCAGTACTTC	CASSIRGIQETQYF
-	TRBJ2-3	-	TRBV5-1	TGCGCCAGCAGCTGGTCCGGAACAGATACGCAGTATTTT	CASSWSGTDTQYF
-	TRBJ2-6	-	TRBV9	TGTGCCAGCAGCAGGGGTGGCAACGTCCTGACTTTC	CASSRGGNVLTF
TRBD2	TRBJ2-7	many	TRBV5-4	TGTGCCAGCAGAACTAGCGGGAATTACGAGCAGTACTTC	CASRTSGNYEQYF
-	TRBJ1-5	-	TRBV5-6	TGTGCCAGCAGCTTGTGGGGTAGCAATCAGCCCCAGCATTTT	CASSLWGSNQPQHF
TRBD1	TRBJ2-2	-	TRBV4-1	TGCGCCAGCAGCCATGAGGGGGCCGAGGAGCTGTTTTTT	CASSHEGAEELFF
TRBD1	TRBJ1-1	-	TRBV27	TGTGCCAGCAGGGGGACAGGGGGAACTGAAGCTTTCTTT	CASRGTGGTEAFF
TRBD2	TRBJ2-2	many	TRBV2	TGTGCCAGCAGTGAAGGGGCTAGCGGGGTTAACACCGGGGAGCTGTTTTTT	CASSEGASGVNTGELFF
TRBD1	TRBJ2-7	-	TRBV5-1	TGCGCCAGCAGCCCGGGGACAGGGAGGGACCACGAGCAGTACTTC	CASSPGTGRDHEQYF
-	TRBJ1-1	-	TRBV7-9	TGTGCCAGCAGCAACGAACGCGGGATGAACACTGAAGCTTTCTTT	CASSNERGMNTEAFF